This TCR beta chain was recovered during a study of blood T cell repertoires in COVID-19. The wider study: Samples of COVID-19 (acute and convalescent) were obtained from the United States, Italy and Spain. Sources were T cells, B-cell-depleted T cells, or PBMCs; the material itself was cDNA or gDNA.

Original methodology: Counts of nucleated cells, estimated from reference gene primer amplification, were obtained. Profiling relied on immunoSEQ multiplex PCR, and the TCRdb table lists in-frame clones only, not all of them. V, J and clone size were drawn from that table, and D and trimming were deduced from the DNA. The top ten clones hold less than 3.5% of a sample with 150,000 to 200,000 clones, more than 75% of them seen once. Trimming shortened V by 4 bases and J by 1 base, and 11 bases separated the two germline ends. The CDR3 runs to 14 residues. Per the germline V gene, CDR1 is SGHRS and CDR2 is YFSETQ.

This sequence was found in a man in his sixties or seventies with acute or convalescent COVID-19. The gene calls are TRBV5-1 and TRBJ1-2; D perhaps matches TRBD1 (5 bases). The sample comprised peripheral blood. CDR3 amino acids: CASSREGVNYGYTF. The CDR3 coding sequence is TGCGCCAGCAGCAGGGAAGGGGTTAACTATGGCTACACCTTC. Together with reference TRBV5-1 and TRBJ1-2, the CDR3 gives the full variable domain: KAGVTQTPRYLIKTRGQQVTLSCSPISGHRSVSWYQQTPGQGLQFLFEYFSETQRNKGNFPGRFSGRQFSNSRSEMNVSTLELGDSALYLCASSREGVNYGYTFGSGTRLTVV.